The rows below give T cell receptor beta chains drawn from one sample of a study of radiotherapy plus CTLA-4 blockade in lung cancer. The data were produced by immunoSEQ multiplex PCR, yet TCRdb's version contains in-frame clones alone and is incomplete. The repertoire has tens of thousands of clones, 88% of them found once; the top ten carry 7.8%. The input for sequencing was peripheral blood, taken from a patient treated with radiotherapy plus ipilimumab. The receptor set was obtained from a human donor with non-small cell lung cancer whose response to radiotherapy plus ipilimumab could not be evaluated. Each CDR3 is given with its conserved first and last residue. The D gene is left open where the match is weak. Expanded clones are given a class, and other clones once, few, many or no size at all.

>TRBD2|TRBV7-2|NA|TRBJ2-1
CASSWGLAEQFF
TGTGCCAGCAGCTGGGGACTAGCGGAGCAGTTCTTC
>NA|TRBV6-5|NA|TRBJ2-6
CASSYSSGANVLTF
TGTGCCAGCAGTTACTCGTCGGGGGCCAACGTCCTGACTTTC
>TRBD1|TRBV29-1|few|TRBJ1-1
CSGRRQGEETEAFF
TGCAGCGGCCGACGACAGGGCGAGGAGACTGAAGCTTTCTTT
>TRBD1|TRBV29-1|large|TRBJ2-7
CSVEETGGLEQYF
TGCAGCGTTGAGGAGACAGGGGGCCTCGAGCAGTACTTC
>TRBD2|TRBV7-2|NA|TRBJ2-1
CASSLEASGGIDEQFF
TGTGCCAGCAGCTTAGAGGCTAGCGGGGGGATCGATGAGCAGTTCTTC
>TRBD2|TRBV5-1|NA|TRBJ2-1
CASSLETSGILEQFF
TGCGCCAGCAGCTTGGAGACTAGCGGGATACTCGAGCAGTTCTTC
>NA|TRBV5-1|NA|TRBJ2-7
CASSQDRAGNEQYF
TGCGCCAGCAGTCAAGACAGGGCGGGGAACGAGCAGTACTTC
>TRBD2|TRBV7-7|NA|TRBJ2-5
CASSLALAETQYF
TGTGCCAGCAGCTTAGCACTAGCGGAGACCCAGTACTTC
>NA|TRBV11-2|NA|TRBJ2-1
CASSPREQGSGGGKQFF
TGTGCCAGCAGCCCCCGGGAGCAGGGGAGTGGCGGGGGTAAGCAGTTCTTC
>TRBD1|TRBV10-3|NA|TRBJ1-6
CAISEAGTAAGNNSPLHF
TGTGCCATCAGTGAGGCCGGGACAGCCGCCGGTAATAATTCACCCCTCCACTTT
>NA|TRBV2|NA|TRBJ2-1
CASARDSPYNEQFF
TGTGCCAGCGCCCGGGACTCCCCATACAATGAGCAGTTCTTC
>TRBD2|TRBV15|NA|TRBJ2-3
CATSGTSGRAGRTDTQYF
TGTGCCACCAGCGGAACTAGCGGGAGGGCCGGGCGGACAGATACGCAGTATTTT
>TRBD1|TRBV4-3|NA|TRBJ1-2
CASSLLGPGQLNGGYTF
TGCGCCAGCAGCCTCCTAGGGCCGGGACAGCTGAATGGGGGCTACACCTTC